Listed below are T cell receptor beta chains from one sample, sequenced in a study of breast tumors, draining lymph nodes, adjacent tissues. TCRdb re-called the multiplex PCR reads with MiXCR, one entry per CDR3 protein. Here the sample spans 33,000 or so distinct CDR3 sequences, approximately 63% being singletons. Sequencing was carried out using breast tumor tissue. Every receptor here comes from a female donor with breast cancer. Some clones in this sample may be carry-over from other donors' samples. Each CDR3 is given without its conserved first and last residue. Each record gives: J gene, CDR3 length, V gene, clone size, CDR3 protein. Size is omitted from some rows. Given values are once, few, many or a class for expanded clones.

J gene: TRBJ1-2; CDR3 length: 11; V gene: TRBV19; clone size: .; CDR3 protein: ASSTQGWNGYT
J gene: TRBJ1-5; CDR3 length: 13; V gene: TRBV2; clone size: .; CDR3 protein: ASSRDSQGLGPQH
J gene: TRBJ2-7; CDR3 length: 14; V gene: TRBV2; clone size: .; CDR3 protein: ASSEAGHSIIYEQY
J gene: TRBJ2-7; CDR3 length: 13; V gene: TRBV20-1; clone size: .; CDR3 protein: SARDQVGGSHEQY
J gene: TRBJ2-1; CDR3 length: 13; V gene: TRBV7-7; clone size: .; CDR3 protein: ASSAGGTAYNEQF
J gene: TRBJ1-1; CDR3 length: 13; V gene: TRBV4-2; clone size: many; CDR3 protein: ASSRNRQGNTEAF
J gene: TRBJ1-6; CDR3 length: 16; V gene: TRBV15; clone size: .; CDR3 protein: ATSRARVTTWSDSPLH
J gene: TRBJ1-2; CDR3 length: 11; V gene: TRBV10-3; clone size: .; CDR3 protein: AISVTGDYGYT
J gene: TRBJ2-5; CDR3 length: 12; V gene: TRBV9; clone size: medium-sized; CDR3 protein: ASSVWGGGETQY
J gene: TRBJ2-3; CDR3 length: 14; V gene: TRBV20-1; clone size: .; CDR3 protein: SARPLAGGRTDTQY
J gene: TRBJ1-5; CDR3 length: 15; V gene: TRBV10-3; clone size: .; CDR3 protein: ATGPTEGRDRNQPQH
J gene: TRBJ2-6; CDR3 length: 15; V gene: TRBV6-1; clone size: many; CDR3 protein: ASSEALRQSGANVLT
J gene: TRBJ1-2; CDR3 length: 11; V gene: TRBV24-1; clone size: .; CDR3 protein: ATSFSGGSGYT
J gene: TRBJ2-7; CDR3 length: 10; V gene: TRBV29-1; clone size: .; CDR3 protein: SVAGLADEQY
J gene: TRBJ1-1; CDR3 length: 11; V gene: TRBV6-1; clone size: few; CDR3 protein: ASSEGRNTEAF
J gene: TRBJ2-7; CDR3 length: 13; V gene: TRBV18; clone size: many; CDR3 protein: ASSPPSGSSYEQY
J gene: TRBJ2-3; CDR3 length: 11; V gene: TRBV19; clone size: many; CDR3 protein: ASATMGTDTQY
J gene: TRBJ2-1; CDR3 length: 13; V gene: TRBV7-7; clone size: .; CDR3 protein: ASSPGTSGFNEQF
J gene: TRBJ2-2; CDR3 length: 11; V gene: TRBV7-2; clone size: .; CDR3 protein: AGQGQATGELF
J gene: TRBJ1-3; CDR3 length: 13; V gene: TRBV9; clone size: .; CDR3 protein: ASSVGGRGTNTIY
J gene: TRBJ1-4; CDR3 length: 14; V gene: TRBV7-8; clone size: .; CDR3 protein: ASSKWTAATNEKLF
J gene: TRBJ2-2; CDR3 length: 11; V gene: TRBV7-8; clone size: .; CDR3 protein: ASSRTNPGELF
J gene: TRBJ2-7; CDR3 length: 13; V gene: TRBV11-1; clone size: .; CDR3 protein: ASSSILAGGIEQY
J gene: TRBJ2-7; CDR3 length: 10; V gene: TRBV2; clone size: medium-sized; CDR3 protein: ASTQRGGRPH
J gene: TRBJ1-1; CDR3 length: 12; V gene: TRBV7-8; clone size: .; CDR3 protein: ASSPPAGGTEAF
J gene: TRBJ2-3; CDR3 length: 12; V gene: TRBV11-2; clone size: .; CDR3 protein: ASSLQLGTDTQY
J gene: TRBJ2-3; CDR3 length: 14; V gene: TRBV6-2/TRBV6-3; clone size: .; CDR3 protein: ASSYDIGRGTDTQY
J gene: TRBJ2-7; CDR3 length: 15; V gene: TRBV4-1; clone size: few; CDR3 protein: ASSQEAHRERAYEQY
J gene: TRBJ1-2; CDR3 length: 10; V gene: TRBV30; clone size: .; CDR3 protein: AWSSGPYGYT
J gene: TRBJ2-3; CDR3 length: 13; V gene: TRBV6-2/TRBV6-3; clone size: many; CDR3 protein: ASSHRDKPIGTQY
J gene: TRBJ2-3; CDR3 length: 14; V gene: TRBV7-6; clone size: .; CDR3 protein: ASSLAGTSGTDTQY
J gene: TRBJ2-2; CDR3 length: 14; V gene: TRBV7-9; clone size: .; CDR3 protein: ASSLWRGGDTGELF